This TCR beta chain was identified in a study of T cells after yellow fever vaccination. About the research overall: SMART-Seq v4 Ultra Low Input served to prepare low-cell-number fractions. Study-level findings and limits: Most primary-vaccination clones reappeared after the booster (about 95% CD4, approximately 88% CD8). Contaminants from the bulk population, in the form of abundant clonotypes, could be found in FACS-sorted repertoires.

CDR3 length: 15 residues. Trimming cost V 4 bases and J 4 bases; bases outside gene matches: 6. Germline V gives CDR1 LGHDT, CDR2 YNNKEL (reference sequence). Conversion of TCR transcripts into cDNA relied on 5'RACE template switching, which added a universal primer site and UMIs. TCRdb called the 5' RACE reads again in MiXCR, with one record for every CDR3 protein. The table has approximately 160,000 distinct CDR3 sequences, 9.3% seen once. On this clonotype: Its antigen is not known.

This sequence originates from a man younger than 35 who received the YFV17D yellow fever vaccine. The J gene is TRBJ2-7, the V gene TRBV3-1, with 11 bases aligning to TRBD2. This specimen was CD8+ T cells sorted from PBMCs, taken 45 days after the yellow fever booster vaccination. The CDR3 protein is CASSLGTSGLYEQYF. In DNA, the CDR3 is TGTGCCAGCAGCCTCGGGACTAGCGGTCTGTACGAGCAGTACTTC.